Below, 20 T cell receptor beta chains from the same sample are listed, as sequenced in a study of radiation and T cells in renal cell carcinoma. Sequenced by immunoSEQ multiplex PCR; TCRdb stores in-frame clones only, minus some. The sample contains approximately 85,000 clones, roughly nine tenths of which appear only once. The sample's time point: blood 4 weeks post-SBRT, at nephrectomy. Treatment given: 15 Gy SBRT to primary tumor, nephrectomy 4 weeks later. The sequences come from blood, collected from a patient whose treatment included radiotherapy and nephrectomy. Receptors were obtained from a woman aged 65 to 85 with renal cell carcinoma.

As DNA, the CDR3 is TGTGCCTCAACCGCCAGGGGGACAGGGGGCGATAGCTATGGCTACACCTTC. It encodes CASTARGTGGDSYGYTF. The V and J genes are TRBV10-3 and TRBJ1-2; TRBD1 matches at 12 bases. V shed 11 bases and J 4 bases; nucleotides not matched to a gene: 17. The CDR3 covers 17 residues. Germline V gene lookup returns CDR1 ENHRY and CDR2 SYGVKD.

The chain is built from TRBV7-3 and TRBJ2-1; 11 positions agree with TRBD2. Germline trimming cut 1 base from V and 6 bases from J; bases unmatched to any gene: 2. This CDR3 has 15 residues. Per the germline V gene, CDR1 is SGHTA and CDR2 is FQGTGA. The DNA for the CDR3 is TGTGCCAGCAGCTTAAAACTAGCGGGGGTCAATGAGCAGTTCTTC. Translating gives CASSLKLAGVNEQFF.

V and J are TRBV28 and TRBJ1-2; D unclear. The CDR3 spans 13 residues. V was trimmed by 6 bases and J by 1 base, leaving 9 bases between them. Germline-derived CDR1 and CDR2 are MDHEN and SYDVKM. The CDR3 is CASRLEVNYGYTF. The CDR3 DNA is TGTGCCAGCAGATTGGAGGTTAACTATGGCTACACCTTC.

CDR3 protein: CASSLAMGVNTEAFF. DNA for the CDR3: TGTGCCAGCAGCTTAGCAATGGGCGTTAACACTGAAGCTTTCTTT. The J gene is TRBJ1-1, the V gene TRBV7-2; D is ambiguous. Trimming pared 0 bases from V and 2 bases from J, leaving 10 bases between. Per germline, CDR1 SGHTA and CDR2 FQGNSA. The CDR3 has 15 residues.

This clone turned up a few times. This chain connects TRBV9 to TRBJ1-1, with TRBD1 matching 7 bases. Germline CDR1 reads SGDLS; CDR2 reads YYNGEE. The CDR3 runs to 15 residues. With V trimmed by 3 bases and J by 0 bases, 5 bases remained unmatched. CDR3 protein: CASSDRDSLNTEAFF. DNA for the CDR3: TGTGCCAGCAGCGATCGGGACAGTTTGAACACTGAAGCTTTCTTT.

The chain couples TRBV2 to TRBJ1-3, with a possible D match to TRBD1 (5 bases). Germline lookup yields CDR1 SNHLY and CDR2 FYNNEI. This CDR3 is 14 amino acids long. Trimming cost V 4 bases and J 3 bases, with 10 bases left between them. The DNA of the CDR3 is TGTGCCAGCAGTGGGGGGAGAAGTGGAAACACCATATATTTT. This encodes CASSGGRSGNTIYF. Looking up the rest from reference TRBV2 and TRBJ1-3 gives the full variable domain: EPEVTQTPSHQVTQMGQEVILRCVPISNHLYFYWYRQILGQKVEFLVSFYNNEISEKSEIFDDQFSVERPDGSNFTLKIRSTKLEDSAMYFCASSGGRSGNTIYFGEGSWLTVV.

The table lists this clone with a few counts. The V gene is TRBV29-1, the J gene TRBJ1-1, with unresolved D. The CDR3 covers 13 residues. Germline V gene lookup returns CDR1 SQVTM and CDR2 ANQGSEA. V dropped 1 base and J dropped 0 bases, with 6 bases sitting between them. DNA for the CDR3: TGCAGCGTTGAAGGGACCGTGAACACTGAAGCTTTCTTT. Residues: CSVEGTVNTEAFF.

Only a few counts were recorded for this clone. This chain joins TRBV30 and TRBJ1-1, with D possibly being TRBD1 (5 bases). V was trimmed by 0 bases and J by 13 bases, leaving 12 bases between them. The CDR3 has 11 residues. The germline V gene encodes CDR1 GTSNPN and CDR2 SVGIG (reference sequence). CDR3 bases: TGTGCCTGGAGTGTGGGGCAGCAGGTTTTCTTT. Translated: CAWSVGQQVFF.

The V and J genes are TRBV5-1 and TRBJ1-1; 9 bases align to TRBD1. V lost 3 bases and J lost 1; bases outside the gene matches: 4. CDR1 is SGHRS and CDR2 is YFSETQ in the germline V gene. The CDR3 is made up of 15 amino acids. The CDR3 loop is CASSWSTGGNTEAFF. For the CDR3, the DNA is TGCGCCAGCAGCTGGTCGACAGGGGGGAACACTGAAGCTTTCTTT.

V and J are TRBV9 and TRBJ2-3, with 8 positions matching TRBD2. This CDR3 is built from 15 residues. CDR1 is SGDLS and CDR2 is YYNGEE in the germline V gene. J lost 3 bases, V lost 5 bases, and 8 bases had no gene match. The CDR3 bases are TGTGCCAGCAGAGGCCGGGGGGGTCAAACAGATACGCAGTATTTT. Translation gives CASRGRGGQTDTQYF.

The CDR3 DNA reads TGTGCCACCAGCAGAGACAGGGCCACTGAAGCTTTCTTT. Translation gives CATSRDRATEAFF. The chain has TRBV15 and TRBJ1-1; D is possibly TRBD1 (5 bases). V dropped 0 bases and J dropped 4 bases, with 6 bases sitting between them. The CDR3 is 13 amino acids. Per the germline V gene, CDR1 is LNHNV and CDR2 is YYDKDF (reference sequence). The entire variable domain, with the rest obtained from reference TRBV15 and TRBJ1-1, is as follows: DAMVIQNPRYQVTQFGKPVTLSCSQTLNHNVMYWYQQKSSQAPKLLFHYYDKDFNNEADTPDNFQSRRPNTSFCFLDIRSPGLGDTAMYLCATSRDRATEAFFGQGTRLTVV.

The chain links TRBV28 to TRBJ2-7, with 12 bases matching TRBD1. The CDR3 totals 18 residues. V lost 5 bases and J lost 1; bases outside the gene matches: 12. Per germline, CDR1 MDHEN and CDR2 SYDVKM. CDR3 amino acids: CASSTGDRGLFFSYEQYF. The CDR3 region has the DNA TGTGCCAGCAGTACGGGGGACAGGGGGCTTTTCTTTTCCTACGAGCAGTACTTC.

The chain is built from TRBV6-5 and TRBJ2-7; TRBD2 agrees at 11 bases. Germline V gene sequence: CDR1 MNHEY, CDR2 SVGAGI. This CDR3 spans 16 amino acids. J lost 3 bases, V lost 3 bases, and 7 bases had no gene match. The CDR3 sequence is CASSYRWTSGYYEQYF. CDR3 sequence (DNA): TGTGCCAGCAGTTATCGCTGGACTAGCGGGTACTACGAGCAGTACTTC.

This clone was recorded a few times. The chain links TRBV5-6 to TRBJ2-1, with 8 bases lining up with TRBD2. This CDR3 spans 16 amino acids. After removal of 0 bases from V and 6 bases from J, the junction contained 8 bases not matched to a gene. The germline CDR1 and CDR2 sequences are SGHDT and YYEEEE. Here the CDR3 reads CASSLVIGGATNEQFF. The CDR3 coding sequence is TGTGCCAGCAGCTTGGTGATCGGGGGGGCCACCAATGAGCAGTTCTTC.

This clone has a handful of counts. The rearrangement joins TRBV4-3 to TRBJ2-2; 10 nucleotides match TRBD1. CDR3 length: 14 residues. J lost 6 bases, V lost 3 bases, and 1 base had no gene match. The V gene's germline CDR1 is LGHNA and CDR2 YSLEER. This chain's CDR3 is CASSHGTGAGELFF. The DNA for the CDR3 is TGCGCCAGCAGCCATGGGACAGGGGCCGGGGAGCTGTTTTTT.

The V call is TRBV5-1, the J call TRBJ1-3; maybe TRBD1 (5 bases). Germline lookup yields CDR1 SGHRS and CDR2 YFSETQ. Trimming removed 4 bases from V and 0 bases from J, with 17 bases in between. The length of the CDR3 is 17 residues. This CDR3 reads CASSRAGEVRSGNTIYF. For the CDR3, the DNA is TGCGCCAGCAGCCGGGCGGGGGAGGTCCGCTCTGGAAACACCATATATTTT.

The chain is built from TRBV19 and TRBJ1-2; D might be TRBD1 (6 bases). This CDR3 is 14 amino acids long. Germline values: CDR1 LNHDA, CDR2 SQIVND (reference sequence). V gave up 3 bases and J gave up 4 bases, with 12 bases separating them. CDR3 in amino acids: CASSMGGLPYGYTF. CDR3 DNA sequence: TGTGCCAGTAGTATGGGGGGGCTCCCCTATGGCTACACCTTC.

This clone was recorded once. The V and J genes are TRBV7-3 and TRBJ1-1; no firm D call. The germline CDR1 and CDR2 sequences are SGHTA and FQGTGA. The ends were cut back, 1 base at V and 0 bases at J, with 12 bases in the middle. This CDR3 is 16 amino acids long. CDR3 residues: CASSLSGIEMNTEAFF. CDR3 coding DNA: TGTGCCAGCAGCTTAAGTGGCATCGAGATGAACACTGAAGCTTTCTTT.

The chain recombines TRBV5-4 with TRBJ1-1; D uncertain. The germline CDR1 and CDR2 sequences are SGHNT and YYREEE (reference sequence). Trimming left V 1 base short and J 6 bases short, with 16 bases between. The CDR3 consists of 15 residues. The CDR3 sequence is CASSLWDTKIPEAFF. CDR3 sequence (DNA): TGTGCCAGCAGCTTGTGGGATACAAAGATCCCTGAAGCTTTCTTT.

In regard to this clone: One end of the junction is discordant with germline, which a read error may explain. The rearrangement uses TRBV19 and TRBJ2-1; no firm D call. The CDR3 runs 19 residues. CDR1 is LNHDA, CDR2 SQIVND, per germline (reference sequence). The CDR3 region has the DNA TGTGCCAGTAGTATAACGGTTGTAATGAGTATGGTTGCGGCGAATGGGCAGTTCTTC. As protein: CASSITVVMSMVAANGQFF.